Below, 17 T cell receptor beta chains from the same sample are listed, as sequenced in a study of cytomegalovirus exposure and HLA in healthy donors. PCR employed 60 Vbeta and 13 Jbeta primers. The table came from immunoSEQ multiplex PCR; TCRdb's copy has only in-frame clones and leaves some out. The sample yields 100,000 to 150,000 clones, 60% to 85% seen once. The sequencing sample was made of PBMCs. The receptors come from a man aged 45-65 years in good health and CMV-seropositive.

This clone came up a few times. The chain recombines TRBV28 with TRBJ1-1; D is ambiguous. Trimming shortened V by 7 bases and J by 0 bases, and 9 bases separated the two germline ends. The germline gives CDR1 MDHEN, CDR2 SYDVKM. The length of the CDR3 is 13 residues. The CDR3 spells CASKGSMNTEAFF. In nucleotides, the CDR3 is TGTGCCAGCAAAGGGAGTATGAACACTGAAGCTTTCTTT.

The chain couples TRBV7-9 to TRBJ1-2; 7 bases are shared with TRBD1. Germline V lookup: CDR1 SEHNR, CDR2 FQNEAQ (reference sequence). The CDR3 sequence is 16 residues long. Trimming took 5 bases from V and 6 from J; bases not matched to a gene: 15. CDR3 in DNA: TGTGCCAGCAGCCATCCTCTCGGGACAGTGGGGGATGGCTACACCTTC. Its protein is CASSHPLGTVGDGYTF.

The rearrangement links TRBV19 to TRBJ1-5, with no clear D. The V end lost 7 bases, the J end lost 0 bases, and 7 bases lay between the germline ends. CDR1 LNHDA and CDR2 SQIVND come from the germline V gene (reference sequence). The CDR3 covers 13 residues. The CDR3 sequence is CASMYGSNQPQHF. Here the CDR3 DNA reads TGTGCCAGTATGTACGGTAGCAATCAGCCCCAGCATTTT.

J is TRBJ2-3 and V is TRBV6-5, with D perhaps matching TRBD2 (7 bases). The CDR3 sequence is 14 residues long. The V and J ends lost 7 bases and 6 bases respectively, with 17 bases between them. Looked up from germline, CDR1 is MNHEY and CDR2 is SVGAGI. The CDR3 DNA reads as TGTGCCAGCAACTCCGGGGGGCCGACGGATACGCAGTATTTT. Its protein product is CASNSGGPTDTQYF.

CDR3 bases: TGTGCCAGCAGTTACAGTGGACAGAACTATGGCTACACCTTC. Protein: CASSYSGQNYGYTF. The rearrangement uses TRBV6-5 and TRBJ1-2; tentative D call: TRBD1 (6 bases). CDR1 MNHEY and CDR2 SVGAGI come from the germline V gene. The CDR3 runs to 14 residues. V gave up 2 bases and J gave up 2 bases, with 9 bases separating them.

The genes are TRBV5-6 and TRBJ2-1, with 12 bases fitting TRBD2. CDR1 SGHDT and CDR2 YYEEEE come from the germline V gene. Unmatched junction bases numbered 5, after V lost 4 bases and J lost 6 bases. The CDR3 has 15 residues. The CDR3 DNA reads as TGTGCCAGCAGCATACTAGCGGGAGGTCCCAATGAGCAGTTCTTC. Its protein product is CASSILAGGPNEQFF.

The chain couples TRBV6-1 to TRBJ2-2; 7 bases map to TRBD1. CDR1 and CDR2 (germline): MNHNS, SASEGT. This CDR3 spans 19 amino acids. V shed 2 bases and J 5 bases; nucleotides not matched to a gene: 17. The CDR3 nucleotides are TGTGCCAGCAGTGAAAGAGCGCCAGGGGGTATGATCAGTACCGGGGAGCTGTTTTTT. As protein: CASSERAPGGMISTGELFF.

The chain links TRBV6-6 to TRBJ1-5; 7 bases are shared with TRBD1. Germline CDR1 reads MNHNY; CDR2 reads SVGAGI (reference sequence). The ends lost 6 bases at V and 2 bases at J; junction bases unmatched: 7. The CDR3 is made up of 15 amino acids. The CDR3 sequence is CASRTWTGGNQPQHF. Here the CDR3 DNA reads TGTGCCAGCAGGACTTGGACAGGCGGCAATCAGCCCCAGCATTTT.

The chain recombines TRBV5-1 with TRBJ2-2; D gene uncertain. The V end was cut by 0 bases, the J end by 3 bases, with 6 bases between. The CDR3 spans 14 residues. Germline V gene sequence: CDR1 SGHRS, CDR2 YFSETQ. CDR3 amino acids: CASSLVPDTGELFF. The CDR3 DNA follows: TGCGCCAGCAGCTTGGTTCCGGACACCGGGGAGCTGTTTTTT.

The chain recombines TRBV4-2 with TRBJ2-1; 12 nucleotides line up with TRBD2. The CDR3 has 16 residues. Germline V gene lookup returns CDR1 LGHNA and CDR2 YNFKEQ. The V segment lost 0 bases and the J segment 8 bases; nucleotides outside the gene matches: 5. The CDR3: CASSQDGTSGPYEQFF. For the CDR3, the DNA is TGTGCCAGCAGCCAAGATGGGACTAGCGGGCCCTATGAGCAGTTCTTC.

This chain uses TRBV7-8 with TRBJ1-5, with 8 bases lining up with TRBD1. In germline, CDR1 is SGHVS, CDR2 FQNEAQ. This CDR3 spans 16 amino acids. Germline trimming cut 4 bases from V and 2 bases from J; bases unmatched to any gene: 7. CDR3 DNA sequence: TGTGCCAGCAGCTCCCAGGGGGCCGTTGGCAATCAGCCCCAGCATTTT. It is translated as CASSSQGAVGNQPQHF.

V is TRBV19 and J is TRBJ1-4, with unresolved D. This CDR3 is built from 15 residues. Germline V gene lookup returns CDR1 LNHDA and CDR2 SQIVND (reference sequence). The V end lost 5 bases, the J end lost 0 bases, and 10 bases lay between the germline ends. CDR3 in amino acids: CASSDGGATNEKLFF. The CDR3 DNA follows: TGTGCCAGTAGTGACGGCGGGGCAACTAATGAAAAACTGTTTTTT. The whole variable domain, remainder taken from reference TRBV19 and TRBJ1-4, is DGGITQSPKYLFRKEGQNVTLSCEQNLNHDAMYWYRQDPGQGLRLIYYSQIVNDFQKGDIAEGYSVSREKKESFPLTVTSAQKNPTAFYLCASSDGGATNEKLFFGSGTQLSVL.

The chain has TRBV11-2 and TRBJ1-1, with 9 nucleotides matching TRBD1. CDR1 SGHAT and CDR2 FQNNGV come from the germline V gene. With V trimmed by 5 bases and J by 4 bases, 5 bases remained unmatched. This CDR3 contains 14 residues. The CDR3 sequence is CASSVQGAGTEAFF. The CDR3 region has the DNA TGTGCCAGCAGCGTACAGGGGGCAGGCACTGAAGCTTTCTTT.

The chain joins TRBV5-1 to TRBJ1-2, with 12 positions matching TRBD1. Trimming removed 4 bases from V and 6 bases from J; junction bases left unmatched: 7. The CDR3 runs 15 residues. Germline-derived CDR1 and CDR2 are SGHRS and YFSETQ. The CDR3 region is CASSLPGTGGDGYTF. CDR3 nucleotide sequence: TGCGCCAGCAGCCTGCCGGGGACAGGGGGCGATGGCTACACCTTC.

This clone has only a few counts. This chain connects TRBV5-5 to TRBJ2-7, with 11 bases that match TRBD2. This CDR3 spans 15 amino acids. The V and J ends lost 2 bases and 4 bases, in that order; junction bases with no gene match: 5. Germline-derived CDR1 and CDR2 are SGHKS and YYEKEE (reference sequence). The CDR3 nucleotides read TGTGCCAGCAGCTTTTCCGGGACTAGCGGATACGAGCAGTACTTC. Translated, it gives CASSFSGTSGYEQYF.

This rearrangement joins TRBV7-9 to TRBJ1-1, with TRBD1 as a possible D gene (6 bases). Looked up from germline, CDR1 is SEHNR and CDR2 is FQNEAQ (reference sequence). The V gene lost 2 bases and the J gene lost 5 bases, with 12 bases spanning the gap. The CDR3 consists of 14 residues. Here the CDR3 reads CASSLMGADTEAFF. CDR3 nucleotide sequence: TGTGCCAGCAGCTTAATGGGGGCTGATACTGAAGCTTTCTTT.

The chain is built from TRBV7-9 and TRBJ2-1; the D gene is possibly TRBD2 (5 bases). The CDR3 extends over 15 amino acids. V was trimmed by 5 bases and J by 2 bases, leaving 13 bases between them. The V gene's germline CDR1 is SEHNR and CDR2 FQNEAQ (reference sequence). CDR3 protein: CASSRGGGTYNEQFF. The CDR3 nucleotides are TGTGCCAGCAGCCGTGGAGGAGGAACCTACAATGAGCAGTTCTTC.